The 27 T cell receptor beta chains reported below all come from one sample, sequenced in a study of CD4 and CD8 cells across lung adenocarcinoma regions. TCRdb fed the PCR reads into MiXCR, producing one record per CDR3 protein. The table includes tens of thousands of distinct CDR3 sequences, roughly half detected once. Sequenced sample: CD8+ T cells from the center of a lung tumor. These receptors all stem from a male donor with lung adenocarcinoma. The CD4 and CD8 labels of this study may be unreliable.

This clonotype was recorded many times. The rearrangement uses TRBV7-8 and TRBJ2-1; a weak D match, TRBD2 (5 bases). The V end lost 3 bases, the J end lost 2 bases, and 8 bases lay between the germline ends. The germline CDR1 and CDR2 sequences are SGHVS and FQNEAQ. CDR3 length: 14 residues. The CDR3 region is CASSFRRAYNEQFF. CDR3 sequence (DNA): TGTGCCAGCAGCTTTAGGCGGGCCTACAATGAGCAGTTCTTC. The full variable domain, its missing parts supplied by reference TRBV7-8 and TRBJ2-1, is GAGVSQSPRYKVAKRGQDVALRCDPISGHVSLFWYQQALGQGPEFLTYFQNEAQLDKSGLPSDRFFAERPEGSVSTLKIQRTQQEDSAVYLCASSFRRAYNEQFFGPGTRLTVL.

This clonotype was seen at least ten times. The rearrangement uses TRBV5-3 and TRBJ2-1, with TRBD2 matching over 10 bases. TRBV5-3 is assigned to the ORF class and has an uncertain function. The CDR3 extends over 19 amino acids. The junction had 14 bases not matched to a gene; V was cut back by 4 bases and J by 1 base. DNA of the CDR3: TGTGCCAGAAGCGCGACCGGGACTAGCGAGGATACGTCCTACAATGAGCAGTTCTTC. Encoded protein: CARSATGTSEDTSYNEQFF.

DNA for the CDR3: TGTGCCAGCAGCCGAGCTACTAGCGGTCCATCCTACAATGAGCAGTTCTTC. This codes for CASSRATSGPSYNEQFF. This chain links TRBV3-1 with TRBJ2-1; 8 bases are a match to TRBD2. This CDR3 has 17 residues. V shed 4 bases and J 1 base; nucleotides not matched to a gene: 9. In germline, CDR1 is LGHDT, CDR2 YNNKEL (reference sequence).

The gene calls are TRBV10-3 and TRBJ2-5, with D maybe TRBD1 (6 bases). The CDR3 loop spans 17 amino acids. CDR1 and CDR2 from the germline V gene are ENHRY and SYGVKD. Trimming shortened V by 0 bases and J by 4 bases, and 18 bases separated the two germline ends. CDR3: CAISESPLGEGGETQYF. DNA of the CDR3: TGTGCCATCAGTGAGTCGCCCCTAGGGGAAGGGGGAGAGACCCAGTACTTC.

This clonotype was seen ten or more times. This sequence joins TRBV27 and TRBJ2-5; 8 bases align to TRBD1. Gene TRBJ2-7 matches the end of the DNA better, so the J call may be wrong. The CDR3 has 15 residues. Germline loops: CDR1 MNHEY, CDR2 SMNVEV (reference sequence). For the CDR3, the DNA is TGTGCCAGCAGTTTAGGACAGGGATGGTCCTACGAGCAGTACTTC. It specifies CASSLGQGWSYEQYF.

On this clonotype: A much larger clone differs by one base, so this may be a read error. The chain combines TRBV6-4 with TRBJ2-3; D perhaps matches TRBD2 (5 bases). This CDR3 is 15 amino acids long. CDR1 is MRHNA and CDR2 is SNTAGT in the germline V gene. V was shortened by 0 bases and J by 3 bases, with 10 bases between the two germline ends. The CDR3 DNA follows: TGTGCCAGCAGTGACTCGGGTCTAGCAACAGATACGCAGTATTTT. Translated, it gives CASSDSGLATDTQYF.

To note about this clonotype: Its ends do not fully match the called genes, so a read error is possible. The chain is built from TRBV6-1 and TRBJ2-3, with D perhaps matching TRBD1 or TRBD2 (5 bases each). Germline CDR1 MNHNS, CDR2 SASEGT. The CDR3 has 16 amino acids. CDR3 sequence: CASRGPQAVSTDTQFF. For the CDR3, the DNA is TGTGCCAGCAGGGGACCGCAGGCTGTGAGCACAGATACGCAGTTTTTT.

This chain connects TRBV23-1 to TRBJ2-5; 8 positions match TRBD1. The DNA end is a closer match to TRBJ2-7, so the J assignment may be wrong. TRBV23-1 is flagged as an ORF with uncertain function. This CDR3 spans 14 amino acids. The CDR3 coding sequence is TGCGCCAGCACTTTGCGGCCGACAGGGGACGAGCAGTACTTC. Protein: CASTLRPTGDEQYF.

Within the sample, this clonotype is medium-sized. The CDR3 is CASQSGGGGRVYNEQFF. The CDR3 DNA sequence: TGTGCCAGCCAATCAGGTGGGGGCGGGAGGGTCTACAATGAGCAGTTCTTC. The chain is built from TRBV6-5 and TRBJ2-1; TRBD2 agrees at 9 bases. CDR3 length: 17 residues. Germline CDR1 reads MNHEY; CDR2 reads SVGAGI. Losses at the gene ends were 8 bases for V and 3 bases for J; bases not matched to a gene: 14.

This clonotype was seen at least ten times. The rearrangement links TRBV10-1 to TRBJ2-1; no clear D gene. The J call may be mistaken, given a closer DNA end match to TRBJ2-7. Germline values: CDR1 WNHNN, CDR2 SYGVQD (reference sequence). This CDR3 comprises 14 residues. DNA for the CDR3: TGCGCCAGCAGTGATCCCGCCCGGCCTGTTGAGCAGTACTTC. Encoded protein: CASSDPARPVEQYF.

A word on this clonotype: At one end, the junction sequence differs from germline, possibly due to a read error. This chain's CDR3 is CASSAGLRGKNTQYF. For the CDR3, the DNA is TGTGCCAGCAGTGCGGGGCTGCGCGGCAAAAACACTCAGTACTTC. The chain has TRBV6-1 and TRBJ2-4; D is tentatively TRBD1 or TRBD2 (5 bases each). Looked up from germline, CDR1 is MNHNS and CDR2 is SASEGT. The CDR3 extends over 15 amino acids.

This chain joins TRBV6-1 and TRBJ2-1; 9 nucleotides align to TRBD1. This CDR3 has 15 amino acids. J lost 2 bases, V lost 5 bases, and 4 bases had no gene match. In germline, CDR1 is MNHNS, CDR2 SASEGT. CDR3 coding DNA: TGTGCCAGCAGTCCCGGGACAGGGCCCTACAATGAGCAGTTCTTC. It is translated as CASSPGTGPYNEQFF.

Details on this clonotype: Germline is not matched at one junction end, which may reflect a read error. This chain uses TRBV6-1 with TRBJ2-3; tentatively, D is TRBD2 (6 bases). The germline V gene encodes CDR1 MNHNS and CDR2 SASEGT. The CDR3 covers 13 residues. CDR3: CARGQGGTDMQYF. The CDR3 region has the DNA TGTGCCAGGGGGCAGGGAGGCACAGATATGCAGTATTTT.

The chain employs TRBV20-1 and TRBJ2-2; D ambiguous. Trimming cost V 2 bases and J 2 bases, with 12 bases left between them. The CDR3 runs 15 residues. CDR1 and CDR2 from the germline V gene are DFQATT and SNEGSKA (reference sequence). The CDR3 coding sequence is TGCAGTGCTAGAAAACCGGGCCTCAACACCGGGGAGCTGTTTTTT. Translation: CSARKPGLNTGELFF.

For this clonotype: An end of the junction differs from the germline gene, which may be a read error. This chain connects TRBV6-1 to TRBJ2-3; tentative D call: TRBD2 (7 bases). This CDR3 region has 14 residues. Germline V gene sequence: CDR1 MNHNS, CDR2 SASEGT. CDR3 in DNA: TGTGCCAGCAGAGGGGGGGGAGGGCCAGATACGCAGTATTTC. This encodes CASRGGGGPDTQYF.

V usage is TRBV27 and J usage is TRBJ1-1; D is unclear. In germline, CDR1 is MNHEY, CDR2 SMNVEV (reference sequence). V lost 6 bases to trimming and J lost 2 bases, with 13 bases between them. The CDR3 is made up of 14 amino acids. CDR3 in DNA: TGTGCCAGCAGGCCGCGGTCCCTTAACACTGAAGCTTTCTTT. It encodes CASRPRSLNTEAFF.

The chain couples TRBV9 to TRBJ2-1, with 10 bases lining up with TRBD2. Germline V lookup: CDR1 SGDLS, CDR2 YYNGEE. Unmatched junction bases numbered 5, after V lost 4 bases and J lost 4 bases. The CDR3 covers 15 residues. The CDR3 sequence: CASSKASGGYNEQFF. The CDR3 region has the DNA TGTGCCAGCAGCAAGGCTAGCGGGGGTTACAATGAGCAGTTCTTC.

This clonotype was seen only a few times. CDR3 nucleotides: TGTGCCAGCAGCGCCCTTGCAAGACAAGAGACCCAGTACTTC. Translated, it gives CASSALARQETQYF. The chain combines TRBV27 with TRBJ2-5; no clear D. The germline gives CDR1 MNHEY, CDR2 SMNVEV (reference sequence). The CDR3 has 14 amino acids. Trimming stripped 6 bases from V and 2 bases from J, with 13 bases between.

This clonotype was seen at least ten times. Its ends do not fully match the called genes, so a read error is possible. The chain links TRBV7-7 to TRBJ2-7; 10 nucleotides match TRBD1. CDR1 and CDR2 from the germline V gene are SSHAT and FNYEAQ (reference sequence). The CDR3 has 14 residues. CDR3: CASSIGTGDYEQYF. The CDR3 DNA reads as TGTGCTAGCAGCATAGGGACAGGGGACTACGAGCAGTACTTC.

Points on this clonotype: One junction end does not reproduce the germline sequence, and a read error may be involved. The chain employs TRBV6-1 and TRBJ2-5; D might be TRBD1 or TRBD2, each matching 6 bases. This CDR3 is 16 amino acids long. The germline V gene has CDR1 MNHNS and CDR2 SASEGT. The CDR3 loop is CASRGRGVRAPETQYF. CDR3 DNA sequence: TGTGCCAGCAGGGGAAGGGGGGTCAGGGCCCCAGAGACGCAGTATTTC.

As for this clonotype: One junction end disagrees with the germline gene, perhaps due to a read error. The CDR3 sequence: CARGLKGGGADTQYF. CDR3 nucleotides: TGTGCCAGGGGTCTCAAGGGCGGCGGCGCAGATACCCAGTACTTT. This chain links TRBV27 with TRBJ2-3, with unresolved D. From germline, CDR1 is MNHEY and CDR2 SMNVEV (reference sequence). The CDR3 has 15 amino acids.

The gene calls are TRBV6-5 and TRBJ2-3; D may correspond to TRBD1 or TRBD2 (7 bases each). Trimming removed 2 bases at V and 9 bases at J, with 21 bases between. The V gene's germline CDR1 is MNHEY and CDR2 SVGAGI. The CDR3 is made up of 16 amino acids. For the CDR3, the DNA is TGTGCCAGCAGTTACCGGGGGGACAGTGCCAAAGACACGCAGTATTTT. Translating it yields CASSYRGDSAKDTQYF.

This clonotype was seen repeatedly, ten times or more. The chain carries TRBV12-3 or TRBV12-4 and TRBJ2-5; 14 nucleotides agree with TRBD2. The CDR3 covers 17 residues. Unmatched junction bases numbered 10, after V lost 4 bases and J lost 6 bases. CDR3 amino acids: CASSSGTSGSPFKTQYF. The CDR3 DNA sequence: TGTGCCAGCAGTTCCGGGACTAGCGGGAGTCCCTTCAAGACCCAGTACTTC.

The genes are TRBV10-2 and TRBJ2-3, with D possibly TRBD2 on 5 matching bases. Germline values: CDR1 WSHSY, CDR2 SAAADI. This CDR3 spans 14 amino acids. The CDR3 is CAGSEGGHPDTQYF. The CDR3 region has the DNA TGCGCGGGGAGTGAGGGCGGGCACCCAGATACGCAGTATTTT.

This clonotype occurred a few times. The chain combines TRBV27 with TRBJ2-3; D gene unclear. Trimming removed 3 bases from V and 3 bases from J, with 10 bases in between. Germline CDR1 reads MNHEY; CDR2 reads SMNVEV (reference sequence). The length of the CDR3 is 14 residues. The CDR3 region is CASSFLTATDTQYF. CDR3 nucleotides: TGTGCCAGCAGTTTCTTAACAGCAACAGATACGCAGTATTTT.

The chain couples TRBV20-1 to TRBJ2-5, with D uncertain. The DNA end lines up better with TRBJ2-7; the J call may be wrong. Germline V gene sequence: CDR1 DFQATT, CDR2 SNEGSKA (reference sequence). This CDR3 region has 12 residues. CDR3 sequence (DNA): TGCAGTGCTAGAGGGCCAACCTACGAGCAGTACTTC. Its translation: CSARGPTYEQYF.

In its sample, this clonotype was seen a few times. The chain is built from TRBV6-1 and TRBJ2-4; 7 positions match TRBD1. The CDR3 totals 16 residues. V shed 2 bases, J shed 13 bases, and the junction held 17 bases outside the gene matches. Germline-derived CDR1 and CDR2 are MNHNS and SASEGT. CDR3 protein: CASSERGLRAKDTQYF. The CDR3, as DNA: TGTGCCAGCAGTGAAAGGGGGCTGAGAGCCAAAGATACGCAGTACTTC.